These 9 T cell receptor beta chains originate from one sample sequenced in a study of Ad26.COV2.S vaccination and SARS-CoV-2 variants. Treatment specified: about 20 received Ad26.COV2.S at low or high dose, single or two shots; roughly five received placebo; per-sample allocation not given. Each sample was drawn 63 days after the first injection (of vaccine or placebo). The protocol was immunoSEQ multiplex PCR, while the TCRdb copy is restricted to in-frame clones and leaves out a portion. The sample contains some 500,000 clones, nearly 90% of which appear only once. Material: peripheral blood, obtained in a trial of Ad26.COV2.S vaccine versus placebo. Receptors originate from a person aged 18-65 years who received the Ad26.COV2.S COVID-19 vaccine or a placebo.

This clone was found once. V and J are TRBV4-2 and TRBJ1-5, with 9 bases aligning to TRBD1. V trimming: 1 base; J trimming: 4 bases; junction bases outside the gene matches: 2. CDR1 LGHNA and CDR2 YNFKEQ come from the germline V gene. The CDR3 runs 15 residues. In DNA form, the CDR3 reads TGTGCCAGCAGCCAAGGGGACAGGGCTAATCAGCCCCAGCATTTT. It specifies CASSQGDRANQPQHF.

The chain combines TRBV2 with TRBJ1-4; the D gene is possibly TRBD1 (5 bases). The ends were cut back, 6 bases at V and 6 bases at J, with 14 bases in the middle. Germline V lookup: CDR1 SNHLY, CDR2 FYNNEI. There are 14 residues in the CDR3. The chain's CDR3 is CASRSGVHDEKLFF. CDR3 in DNA: TGTGCCAGCAGATCGGGGGTGCACGATGAAAAACTGTTTTTT.

This sequence joins TRBV5-1 and TRBJ2-3, with a weak D call TRBD1 (6 bases). The CDR3 totals 16 residues. V lost 0 bases to trimming and J lost 3 bases, with 14 bases between them. The V gene's germline CDR1 is SGHRS and CDR2 YFSETQ. The CDR3 DNA reads as TGCGCCAGCAGCTTGGCCCCAGGGGCAAGGACAGATACGCAGTATTTT. It encodes CASSLAPGARTDTQYF. The whole variable domain, remainder taken from reference TRBV5-1 and TRBJ2-3, is KAGVTQTPRYLIKTRGQQVTLSCSPISGHRSVSWYQQTPGQGLQFLFEYFSETQRNKGNFPGRFSGRQFSNSRSEMNVSTLELGDSALYLCASSLAPGARTDTQYFGPGTRLTVL.

The chain joins TRBV7-8 to TRBJ2-1; D is possibly TRBD2 (6 bases). V was trimmed by 2 bases and J by 0 bases, leaving 14 bases between them. Germline V gene data show CDR1 as SGHVS and CDR2 as FQNEAQ. There are 17 residues in the CDR3. The CDR3 region is CASSLRAGSSSYNEQFF. As DNA, the CDR3 is TGTGCCAGCAGCTTACGCGCGGGGAGTAGCTCCTACAATGAGCAGTTCTTC.

V usage is TRBV5-6 and J usage is TRBJ2-3; D gene ambiguous. The V gene lost 4 bases and the J gene lost 2 bases, with 14 bases spanning the gap. This CDR3 is 15 amino acids long. Germline loops: CDR1 SGHDT, CDR2 YYEEEE. Here the CDR3 DNA reads TGTGCCAGCAGCCCCGAGGAGTTCCTCACAGATACGCAGTATTTT. Translating gives CASSPEEFLTDTQYF.

V and J are TRBV28 and TRBJ2-2, with unresolved D. The germline CDR1 and CDR2 sequences are MDHEN and SYDVKM. V lost 5 bases to trimming and J lost 7 bases, with 14 bases between them. The CDR3 contains 14 residues. The CDR3 DNA is TGTGCCAGCAGTCGATTAGTTAGAGGCGGGGAGCTGTTTTTT. Its protein product is CASSRLVRGGELFF.

The V and J genes are TRBV7-2 and TRBJ1-2, with D possibly matching TRBD1 (6 bases). The CDR3 has 13 amino acids. The V gene lost 6 bases and the J gene lost 8 bases, with 16 bases spanning the gap. The germline V gene encodes CDR1 SGHTA and CDR2 FQGNSA. CDR3: CASRLRGVGGYTF. The CDR3 DNA is TGTGCCAGCAGATTAAGGGGGGTGGGCGGCTACACCTTC.

V and J are TRBV7-8 and TRBJ2-1; no definite D call. CDR1 is SGHVS and CDR2 is FQNEAQ in the germline V gene. The V and J ends lost 5 bases and 9 bases respectively, with 11 bases between them. There are 12 residues in the CDR3. For the CDR3, the DNA is TGTGCCAGCAGCCCCCCATTGTTTGAGCAGTTCTTC. Translation gives CASSPPLFEQFF.

The V call is TRBV27, the J call TRBJ1-1; possible D gene TRBD1, 5 bases. This CDR3 region has 14 residues. Trimming took 4 bases from V and 3 from J, leaving 12 bases between them. CDR1 and CDR2 from the germline V gene are MNHEY and SMNVEV (reference sequence). The CDR3 coding sequence is TGTGCCAGCAGTTCGTGGGGGAGTGACACTGAAGCTTTCTTT. This codes for CASSSWGSDTEAFF.